The rows below give T cell receptor beta chains drawn from one sample of a study of blood T cell repertoires in COVID-19. Sequenced by immunoSEQ multiplex PCR; TCRdb stores in-frame clones only, minus some. The sample consists of around 130,000 clones, around 79% of them appearing once. The sequenced sample was peripheral blood. All receptors derive from a man older than 75 with acute or convalescent COVID-19. Both conserved end residues are part of each CDR3. The order of the fields is J gene, V gene, CDR3 protein.

TRBJ2-5,TRBV30,CAWSMGFGAGETQYF
TRBJ1-2,TRBV12-5,CASGLTGGYGYTF
TRBJ2-1,TRBV11-3,CASSLGQRYNEQFF
TRBJ2-7,TRBV5-6,CASSLFRTGGIYEQYF
TRBJ1-1,TRBV18,CASSPRRDRYTEAFF
TRBJ1-6,TRBV6-6,CASSQFGTGGFNSPLHF
TRBJ2-7,TRBV18,CASSSGQGDYEQYF
TRBJ2-7,TRBV5-6,CASSYRVGEQYF
TRBJ2-2,TRBV28,CASTQRTGVTGELFF
TRBJ1-4,TRBV11-2,CASSFGGTNEKLFF
TRBJ1-1,TRBV3-1/TRBV3-2,CASSLQSGSWNAEAFF
TRBJ1-4,TRBV21-1,CASSASIRKEGAVDEKLFF
TRBJ2-5,TRBV7-2,CASTQGSRETQYF
TRBJ1-3,TRBV29-1,CSARDFGNTIYF
TRBJ2-1,TRBV2,CASSLVAGTGEQFF
TRBJ1-2,TRBV5-5,CASSFDQGAFYGYTF
TRBJ2-1,TRBV11-2,CASSLSTGQGNYNEQFF
TRBJ2-7,TRBV5-1,CASSLAGAPEKYF
TRBJ1-2,TRBV5-4,CASMRAGGTLGSSYTF
TRBJ1-6,TRBV11-2,CASSLGPNSPLHF
TRBJ2-7,TRBV4-2,CASSQVGAGVGYEQYF
TRBJ2-1,TRBV6-6,CASRQPKRNNNEQFF